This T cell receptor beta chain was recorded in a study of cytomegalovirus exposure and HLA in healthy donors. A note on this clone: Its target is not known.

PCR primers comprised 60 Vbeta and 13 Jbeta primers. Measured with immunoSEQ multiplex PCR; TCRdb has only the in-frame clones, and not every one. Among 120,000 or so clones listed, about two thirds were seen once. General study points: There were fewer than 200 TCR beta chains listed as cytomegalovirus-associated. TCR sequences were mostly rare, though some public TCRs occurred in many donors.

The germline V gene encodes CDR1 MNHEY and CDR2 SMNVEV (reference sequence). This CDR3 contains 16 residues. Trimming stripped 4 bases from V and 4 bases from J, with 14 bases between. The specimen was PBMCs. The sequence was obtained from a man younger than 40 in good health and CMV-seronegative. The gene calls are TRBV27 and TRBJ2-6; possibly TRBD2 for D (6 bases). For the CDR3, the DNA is TGTGCCAGCAGTTCTTTAGCGGCGTCCGGGGCCAACGTCCTGACTTTC. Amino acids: CASSSLAASGANVLTF.